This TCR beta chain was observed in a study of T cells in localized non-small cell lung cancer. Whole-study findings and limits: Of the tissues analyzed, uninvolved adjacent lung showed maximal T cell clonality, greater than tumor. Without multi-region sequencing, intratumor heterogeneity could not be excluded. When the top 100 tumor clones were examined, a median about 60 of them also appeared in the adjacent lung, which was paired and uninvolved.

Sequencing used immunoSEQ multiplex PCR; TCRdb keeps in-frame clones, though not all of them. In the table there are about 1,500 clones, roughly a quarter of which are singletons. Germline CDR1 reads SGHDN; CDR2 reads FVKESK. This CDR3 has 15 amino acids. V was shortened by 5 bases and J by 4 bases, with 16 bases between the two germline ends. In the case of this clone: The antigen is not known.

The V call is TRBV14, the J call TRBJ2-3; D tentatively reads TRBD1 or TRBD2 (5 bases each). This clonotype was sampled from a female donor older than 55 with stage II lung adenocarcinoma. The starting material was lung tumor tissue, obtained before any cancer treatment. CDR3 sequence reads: CASSYLPGTPDTQYF. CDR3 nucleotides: TGTGCCAGCAGCTACCTGCCCGGGACCCCAGATACGCAGTATTTT.